The 5 T cell receptor beta chains reported below all come from one sample, sequenced in a study of T cell responses to AZD1222 COVID-19 vaccine. Sequencing used immunoSEQ multiplex PCR; TCRdb keeps in-frame clones, though not all of them. This table holds about 190,000 clones, around 94% found once. Specimen: peripheral blood, collected on day 0 of AZD1222 vaccination. The source is an adult in good health.

CDR3 coding DNA: TGCGCCAGCAGCCAAGAGGAGGGAAACACCATATATTTT. The encoded protein is CASSQEEGNTIYF. The V call is TRBV4-3, the J call TRBJ1-3; D is unresolved. V gave up 0 bases and J gave up 4 bases, with 4 bases separating them. The CDR3 covers 13 residues. Germline values: CDR1 LGHNA, CDR2 YSLEER.

The chain has TRBV27 and TRBJ2-2, with D tentatively TRBD1 (5 bases). This CDR3 comprises 13 residues. From germline, CDR1 is MNHEY and CDR2 SMNVEV (reference sequence). V lost 6 bases to trimming and J lost 4 bases, with 9 bases between them. The CDR3, as DNA: TGTGCCAGCAGACAGGTGGGCACCGGGGAGCTGTTTTTT. Its translation: CASRQVGTGELFF.

To note about this clone: Other DNA sequences from this sample encode an identical CDR3 as well. This rearrangement joins TRBV5-4 to TRBJ1-1; 11 positions agree with TRBD1. V lost 3 bases to trimming and J lost 4 bases; unmatched junction nucleotides: 5. CDR3 length: 15 residues. Per germline, CDR1 SGHNT and CDR2 YYREEE (reference sequence). CDR3 bases: TGTGCCAGCAGCTCGCGGGACAGGGGGGGCACTGAAGCTTTCTTT. Translated: CASSSRDRGGTEAFF.

The chain has TRBV7-9 and TRBJ1-1; no reliable D call. Trimming removed 1 base from V and 4 bases from J, with 10 bases in between. The CDR3 consists of 14 residues. CDR1 and CDR2 from the germline V gene are SEHNR and FQNEAQ (reference sequence). CDR3 sequence reads: CASSLDNLGTEAFF. The CDR3 DNA reads as TGTGCCAGCAGCTTAGACAACCTGGGCACTGAAGCTTTCTTT.

The chain has TRBV7-8 and TRBJ1-1, with D perhaps matching TRBD1 (5 bases). The CDR3 spans 16 residues. Germline V gene lookup returns CDR1 SGHVS and CDR2 FQNEAQ. The V end was cut by 4 bases, the J end by 0 bases, with 15 bases between. CDR3 sequence (DNA): TGTGCCAGCAGCTCAGACCAAAGGGGTTTGAACACTGAAGCTTTCTTT. Translation gives CASSSDQRGLNTEAFF.